A single sample is the source of the 27 T cell receptor beta chains below, sequenced in a study of blood T cell repertoires in COVID-19. The data were produced by immunoSEQ multiplex PCR, yet TCRdb's version contains in-frame clones alone and is incomplete. The sample holds a few hundred thousand clones, roughly 89% seen once. Sequenced input: peripheral blood. The receptors stem from a middle-aged woman who had recovered from COVID-19.

The chain uses TRBV10-1 and TRBJ1-1, with 10 positions matching TRBD1. The CDR3 consists of 19 residues. Germline-derived CDR1 and CDR2 are WNHNN and SYGVQD (reference sequence). Trimming cost V 4 bases and J 3 bases; bases outside gene matches: 17. Here the CDR3 DNA reads TGCGCCAGCAGTGCTCCGTTCAGACAGGGGGCGAAGGAGGACACTGAAGCTTTCTTT. Translation gives CASSAPFRQGAKEDTEAFF.

This rearrangement joins TRBV9 to TRBJ2-5, with a tentative D call TRBD2 (7 bases). Germline V gene data show CDR1 as SGDLS and CDR2 as YYNGEE. CDR3 length: 15 residues. The V end lost 3 bases, the J end lost 5 bases, and 17 bases lay between the germline ends. This CDR3 is CASSAQGGGAETQYF. Here the CDR3 DNA reads TGTGCCAGCAGCGCCCAGGGAGGGGGTGCGGAGACCCAGTACTTC.

V is TRBV2 and J is TRBJ1-6; 7 nucleotides match TRBD1. Germline values: CDR1 SNHLY, CDR2 FYNNEI. This CDR3 is built from 15 residues. The V gene end was trimmed by 9 bases and the J gene end by 0 bases; junction bases not matched to a gene: 5. DNA for the CDR3: TGTGCCAGTACAGGGGAGTCCTCCTATAATTCACCCCTCCACTTT. This sequence encodes CASTGESSYNSPLHF.

This sequence joins TRBV29-1 and TRBJ2-1; D unresolved. V lost 1 base, J lost 9 bases, and 10 bases lay in between. Germline loops: CDR1 SQVTM, CDR2 ANQGSEA. The CDR3 loop spans 12 amino acids. The CDR3 here is CSVEVRASEQFF. For the CDR3, the DNA is TGCAGCGTTGAAGTTCGAGCGAGTGAGCAGTTCTTC.

DNA for the CDR3: TGTGCCAGCAGCTTGGGAGTAAAGGGGGTTTACGAGCAGTACGTC. It translates to CASSLGVKGVYEQYV. The chain employs TRBV5-4 and TRBJ2-7; D possibly corresponds to TRBD1 (6 bases). Germline assignment: CDR1 SGHNT and CDR2 YYREEE (reference sequence). Trimming removed 0 bases at V and 4 bases at J, with 14 bases between. There are 15 residues in the CDR3.

The chain uses TRBV27 and TRBJ2-5; D possibly corresponds to TRBD1 (6 bases). The CDR3 has 14 amino acids. Germline-derived CDR1 and CDR2 are MNHEY and SMNVEV (reference sequence). V lost 10 bases and J 5 bases, leaving 20 bases between the germline ends. Here the CDR3 reads CATQNPGHGETQYF. Here the CDR3 DNA reads TGTGCCACCCAAAACCCGGGACATGGGGAGACCCAGTACTTC.

In DNA, the CDR3 is TGTGCCAGCTCACGAATACCGGGACAGTTAAACACTGAAGCTTTCTTT. As protein: CASSRIPGQLNTEAFF. The chain recombines TRBV18 with TRBJ1-1; 7 bases agree with TRBD1. V shed 4 bases, J shed 2 bases, and the junction held 10 bases outside the gene matches. Germline V lookup: CDR1 KGHSH, CDR2 LQKENI. The CDR3 consists of 16 residues.

The V call is TRBV6-6, the J call TRBJ2-3; 8 bases are shared with TRBD2. This CDR3 is built from 14 residues. The germline V gene encodes CDR1 MNHNY and CDR2 SVGAGI (reference sequence). V shed 4 bases and J 6 bases; nucleotides not matched to a gene: 6. The CDR3: CASSFTRLADTQYF. CDR3 bases: TGTGCCAGCAGTTTCACCCGACTAGCGGATACGCAGTATTTT.

J is TRBJ2-1 and V is TRBV11-2, with 10 nucleotides matching TRBD2. The length of the CDR3 is 15 residues. V trimming: 2 bases; J trimming: 5 bases; junction bases outside the gene matches: 3. From germline, CDR1 is SGHAT and CDR2 FQNNGV. In DNA form, the CDR3 reads TGTGCCAGCAGCTTAAGAGCGGGGGGGAACAATGAGCAGTTCTTC. This translates into CASSLRAGGNNEQFF.

The CDR3: CASSERVFNSPLHF. The CDR3 coding sequence is TGTGCCAGCAGTGAGAGGGTCTTTAATTCACCCCTCCACTTT. The chain joins TRBV2 to TRBJ1-6; D unresolved. Germline V lookup: CDR1 SNHLY, CDR2 FYNNEI. V lost 3 bases to trimming and J lost 6 bases, with 9 bases between them. This CDR3 has 14 residues.

The gene calls are TRBV5-4 and TRBJ1-3; D gene uncertain. From germline, CDR1 is SGHNT and CDR2 YYREEE (reference sequence). There are 14 residues in the CDR3. The V gene lost 0 bases and the J gene lost 2 bases, with 6 bases spanning the gap. This CDR3 is CASSLDSPGNTIYF. As DNA, the CDR3 is TGTGCCAGCAGCTTGGACTCGCCTGGAAACACCATATATTTT. Looking up the rest from reference TRBV5-4 and TRBJ1-3 gives the full variable domain: ETGVTQSPTHLIKTRGQQVTLRCSSQSGHNTVSWYQQALGQGPQFIFQYYREEENGRGNFPPRFSGLQFPNYSSELNVNALELDDSALYLCASSLDSPGNTIYFGEGSWLTVV.

V usage is TRBV5-1 and J usage is TRBJ1-2; the match to TRBD1 covers 8 bases. The germline V gene has CDR1 SGHRS and CDR2 YFSETQ. The V segment lost 0 bases and the J segment 7 bases; nucleotides outside the gene matches: 8. The CDR3 sequence is 15 residues long. The CDR3 region has the DNA TGCGCCAGCAGCTTGGAGCCAGGGGGCGCCGGTGGCTACACCTTC. Amino acids: CASSLEPGGAGGYTF. Full variable domain (outside the CDR3, taken from reference TRBV5-1 and TRBJ1-2): KAGVTQTPRYLIKTRGQQVTLSCSPISGHRSVSWYQQTPGQGLQFLFEYFSETQRNKGNFPGRFSGRQFSNSRSEMNVSTLELGDSALYLCASSLEPGGAGGYTFGSGTRLTVV.

This chain connects TRBV3-1 (or the pseudogene TRBV3-2) to TRBJ1-5, with D uncertain. The length of the CDR3 is 15 residues. V was pared by 4 bases and J by 3 bases, with 13 bases between. Germline CDR1 is LGHDT and CDR2 is YNNKEL (reference sequence). The chain's CDR3 is CASSPHAGNNQPQHF. The CDR3 DNA follows: TGTGCCAGCAGCCCGCACGCGGGGAACAATCAGCCCCAGCATTTT.

This sequence joins TRBV10-3 and TRBJ1-1; TRBD1 matches at 9 bases. The length of the CDR3 is 18 residues. The V gene's germline CDR1 is ENHRY and CDR2 SYGVKD. Unmatched junction bases numbered 15, after V lost 3 bases and J lost 4 bases. CDR3 in amino acids: CAISEGTGNLLSPTEAFF. CDR3 DNA: TGTGCCATCAGTGAAGGGACAGGGAATCTACTGTCCCCCACTGAAGCTTTCTTT.

The gene calls are TRBV6-5 and TRBJ2-2; possibly TRBD2 for D (5 bases). The CDR3 is 14 residues long. V was trimmed by 6 bases and J by 0 bases, leaving 8 bases between them. Per germline, CDR1 MNHEY and CDR2 SVGAGI. DNA for the CDR3: TGTGCCAGCAGACCTAGCTCGAACACCGGGGAGCTGTTTTTT. Residues: CASRPSSNTGELFF.

The genes are TRBV27 and TRBJ2-1; unclear D gene. The CDR3 covers 14 residues. Germline CDR1 and CDR2: MNHEY and SMNVEV (reference sequence). Trimming took 2 bases from V and 1 from J, leaving 6 bases between them. CDR3 sequence: CASSLVLSYNEQFF. The CDR3 nucleotides are TGTGCCAGCAGTTTAGTTTTATCCTACAATGAGCAGTTCTTC.

The chain joins TRBV19 to TRBJ1-5; a possible D gene is TRBD1 (5 bases). The V gene's germline CDR1 is LNHDA and CDR2 SQIVND (reference sequence). The CDR3 has 14 residues. V lost 5 bases to trimming and J lost 1 base, with 9 bases between them. The CDR3 reads CASSQQVSNQPQHF. CDR3 DNA: TGTGCCAGTAGTCAACAGGTGAGCAATCAGCCCCAGCATTTT.

The chain combines TRBV2 with TRBJ2-1, with D uncertain. V gave up 7 bases and J gave up 2 bases, with 3 bases separating them. The CDR3 runs 11 residues. Germline lookup yields CDR1 SNHLY and CDR2 FYNNEI. CDR3 in DNA: TGTGCCAGCACTACCTACAATGAGCAGTTCTTC. As protein: CASTTYNEQFF.

The chain couples TRBV11-3 to TRBJ2-5; no firm D call. From germline, CDR1 is SGHNT and CDR2 YENEEA. The CDR3 is made up of 13 amino acids. With 3 bases removed from V and 5 bases from J, the gap between germline ends came to 10 bases. This CDR3 is CASSFRTLETQYF. Here the CDR3 DNA reads TGTGCCAGCAGCTTTAGAACGCTGGAGACCCAGTACTTC.

The rearrangement uses TRBV9 and TRBJ2-7; D unclear. The germline CDR1 and CDR2 sequences are SGDLS and YYNGEE. The CDR3 has 11 amino acids. The V end was cut by 3 bases, the J end by 4 bases, with 5 bases between. This CDR3 reads CASSAGYEQYV. The CDR3 DNA reads as TGTGCCAGCAGCGCAGGATACGAGCAGTACGTC.

V gene TRBV10-1 combines with J gene TRBJ1-2; 7 nucleotides match TRBD1. Trimming took 5 bases from V and 4 from J; bases not matched to a gene: 7. This CDR3 is built from 14 residues. Per germline, CDR1 WNHNN and CDR2 SYGVQD (reference sequence). The CDR3 protein is CASSNNRDSYGYTF. CDR3 bases: TGCGCCAGCAGTAATAACCGGGACAGCTATGGCTACACCTTC.

V is TRBV11-2 and J is TRBJ2-1; D is undetermined. The CDR3 sequence is 12 residues long. Trimming shortened V by 2 bases and J by 12 bases, and 11 bases separated the two germline ends. The germline V gene has CDR1 SGHAT and CDR2 FQNNGV. The CDR3 region has the DNA TGTGCCAGCAGCTTAACTGCGCAAGTGCAGTTCTTC. This codes for CASSLTAQVQFF.

The V and J genes are TRBV12-3 or TRBV12-4 and TRBJ1-1, with 9 bases identical to TRBD1. The CDR3 runs to 13 residues. V gave up 3 bases and J gave up 11 bases; unmatched junction bases: 7. This CDR3 reads CASSLGGQGGAFF. As DNA, the CDR3 is TGTGCCAGCAGTTTGGGGGGACAGGGTGGGGCTTTCTTT.

This clone has more than one count but fewer than ten. As DNA, the CDR3 is TGTGCCAGCAGGGACGCCACCGGGATGGACACTGAAGCTTTCTTT. This sequence encodes CASRDATGMDTEAFF. The rearrangement links TRBV28 to TRBJ1-1; D gene uncertain. Trimming stripped 6 bases from V and 3 bases from J, with 17 bases between. Germline V gene sequence: CDR1 MDHEN, CDR2 SYDVKM. This CDR3 is 15 amino acids long.

This chain connects TRBV21-1 to TRBJ1-5; the table's D call of TRBD1 was not tested on the DNA. TRBV21-1 is labeled a pseudogene. This CDR3 is 15 amino acids long. The CDR3 nucleotides are TGTGCCAGCAGCAAAGTAAAGGGGGCAGAGGAGCCCCAGCATTTT. This translates into CASSKVKGAEEPQHF.

The chain joins TRBV7-7 to TRBJ2-5, with D perhaps matching TRBD1 (6 bases). The CDR3 length is 16 residues. Trimming shortened V by 5 bases and J by 0 bases, and 16 bases separated the two germline ends. CDR1 SSHAT and CDR2 FNYEAQ come from the germline V gene (reference sequence). This CDR3 reads CASSPHSRDNQETQYF. CDR3 DNA sequence: TGTGCCAGCAGCCCCCACTCCCGGGACAACCAAGAGACCCAGTACTTC.

The chain links TRBV7-2 to TRBJ2-1; 8 bases map to TRBD2. Germline assignment: CDR1 SGHTA and CDR2 FQGNSA. The CDR3 loop spans 16 amino acids. Unmatched junction bases numbered 11, after V lost 1 base and J lost 9 bases. The CDR3 sequence is CASSLVPGTSIGEQFF. The CDR3 nucleotides are TGTGCCAGCAGCTTAGTTCCCGGGACTAGTATCGGTGAGCAGTTCTTC.